This record covers a single TCR beta chain. Original analysis: By means of reference gene primer amplification, nucleated cell counts were estimated. Here immunoSEQ multiplex PCR was the method, and the copy in TCRdb shows in-frame clones only, minus some. Clone size and the V and J calls come from that table; the DNA yielded D and trimming. This repertoire shows 110,000 or so clones, roughly 88% found once; its top ten account for 8.4%. The record originates from a study of blood T cell repertoires in COVID-19. Overall study: Both acute and convalescent COVID-19 samples were obtained from the United States, Italy and Spain. PBMCs, B-cell-depleted T cells, or T cells were the source of the cDNA or gDNA that made up the material.

This CDR3 is built from 15 residues. V dropped 5 bases and J dropped 4 bases, with 14 bases sitting between them. Germline V gene lookup returns CDR1 SEHNR and CDR2 FQNEAQ (reference sequence). Input material: peripheral blood. This clonotype was obtained from a woman aged 70 to 79 who had recovered from COVID-19. The gene calls are TRBV7-9 and TRBJ1-4; D might be TRBD1 (6 bases). The CDR3 protein is CASSPGGPYNEKLFF. As DNA, the CDR3 is TGTGCCAGCAGCCCCGGGGGGCCATATAATGAAAAACTGTTTTTT.